The clone carrying this T cell receptor (beta chain) was counted once. Its target is not known. The CDR3 covers 14 residues. Germline loops: CDR1 MNHEY, CDR2 SMNVEV (reference sequence). The ends were cut back, 3 bases at V and 3 bases at J, with 12 bases in the middle. The data were obtained in a study of cytomegalovirus exposure and HLA in healthy donors. PCR involved 60 Vbeta and 13 Jbeta primers. Measured with immunoSEQ multiplex PCR; TCRdb has only the in-frame clones, and not every one. Of some 130,000 clones detected, around three quarters appear once; the ten largest clones hold approximately 3.4%. The study's findings and limits: Exclusion as indistinguishable affected some V segments, including TRBV6-2 and TRBV6-3.

The V gene is TRBV27, the J gene TRBJ2-7; possibly TRBD1 for D (6 bases). The origin of this receptor is a man aged 40-49 years in good health and CMV-seronegative. The sequencing sample was made of PBMCs. The CDR3 protein is CASSFGGRSYEQYF. In DNA form, the CDR3 reads TGTGCCAGCAGTTTTGGGGGCAGAAGCTACGAGCAGTACTTC.